This entry lists 5 T cell receptor beta chains sequenced from one sample in a study of cytomegalovirus exposure and HLA in healthy donors. 60 Vbeta and 13 Jbeta primers were used in PCR. Sequencing used immunoSEQ multiplex PCR; TCRdb keeps in-frame clones, though not all of them. The sample has some 150,000 clones, more than 60% seen once. Input material: PBMCs. The receptors here all came from a woman in her thirties or forties in good health and CMV-seronegative.

In this sample, this clone turned up a few times. The chain couples TRBV6-1 to TRBJ1-1, with D possibly being TRBD1 (5 bases). The CDR3 extends over 11 amino acids. Trimming removed 7 bases at V and 6 bases at J, with 9 bases between. The germline gives CDR1 MNHNS, CDR2 SASEGT. CDR3 region: CASTGYAEAFF. The CDR3 region has the DNA TGTGCCAGCACAGGGTACGCTGAAGCTTTCTTT.

V gene TRBV6-6 combines with J gene TRBJ2-7, with D possibly matching TRBD1 (6 bases). There are 14 residues in the CDR3. Deletions cut 2 bases from V and 9 bases from J, with 17 bases between. Germline CDR1 reads MNHNY; CDR2 reads SVGAGI (reference sequence). CDR3 sequence reads: CASSYRDTELGQYF. DNA for the CDR3: TGTGCCAGCAGTTACCGGGACACGGAACTGGGGCAGTACTTC.

The chain links TRBV6-1 to TRBJ1-5; possible D gene TRBD1, 5 bases. The germline CDR1 and CDR2 sequences are MNHNS and SASEGT. The V end lost 8 bases, the J end lost 2 bases, and 13 bases lay between the germline ends. This CDR3 region has 14 residues. Here the CDR3 reads CASSRDRGNQPQHF. The CDR3 DNA follows: TGTGCCAGCTCCAGGGATCGAGGCAATCAGCCCCAGCATTTT.

This clone has more than one count but fewer than ten. V usage is TRBV5-1 and J usage is TRBJ1-4; TRBD1 aligns across 8 bases. CDR1 is SGHRS and CDR2 is YFSETQ in the germline V gene. CDR3 length: 14 residues. V lost 1 base to trimming and J lost 8 bases; unmatched junction nucleotides: 4. The CDR3 here is CASSLTGGSEKLFF. Here the CDR3 DNA reads TGCGCCAGCAGCTTGACAGGGGGTAGCGAAAAACTGTTTTTT.

V gene TRBV30 combines with J gene TRBJ2-7, with D maybe TRBD2 (5 bases). From germline, CDR1 is GTSNPN and CDR2 SVGIG (reference sequence). The CDR3 contains 13 residues. Trimming removed 3 bases from V and 4 bases from J, with 13 bases in between. The CDR3: CAWSGIERYEQYF. Here the CDR3 DNA reads TGTGCCTGGAGCGGGATCGAGAGGTACGAGCAGTACTTC.